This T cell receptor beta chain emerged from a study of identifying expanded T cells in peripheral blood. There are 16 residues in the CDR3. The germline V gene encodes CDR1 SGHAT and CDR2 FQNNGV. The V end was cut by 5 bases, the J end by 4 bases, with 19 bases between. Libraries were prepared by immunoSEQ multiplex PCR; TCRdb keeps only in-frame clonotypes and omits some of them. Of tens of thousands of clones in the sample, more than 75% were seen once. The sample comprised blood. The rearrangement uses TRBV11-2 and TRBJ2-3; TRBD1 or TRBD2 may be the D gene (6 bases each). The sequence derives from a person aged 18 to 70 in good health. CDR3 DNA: TGTGCCAGCAGCCCGACCGGGGGCCGGGTGGCAGATACGCAGTATTTT. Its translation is CASSPTGGRVADTQYF. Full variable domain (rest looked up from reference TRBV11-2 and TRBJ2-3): EAGVAQSPRYKIIEKRQSVAFWCNPISGHATLYWYQQILGQGPKLLIQFQNNGVVDDSQLPKDRFSAERLKGVDSTLKIQPAKLEDSAVYLCASSPTGGRVADTQYFGPGTRLTVL.